The 17 T cell receptor beta chains in this list originate from one sample, sequenced in a study of Tregs in tolerant kidney transplant recipients. Mixed chimerism was transient after nonmyeloablative marrow transplants from related graft donors. Here immunoSEQ multiplex PCR was the method, and the copy in TCRdb shows in-frame clones only, minus some. The repertoire consists of around 50,000 clones, with roughly nine tenths occurring once and the leading ten covering about 15%. The source material was CD8+ T cells from blood (PBMCs), sampled 24 months after the transplant. The receptors were sampled from a human patient who received a combined kidney and bone marrow transplant. The T cells may come from the graft donor.

The chain employs TRBV9 and TRBJ2-1, with 8 nucleotides matching TRBD2. The CDR3 loop spans 14 amino acids. V was clipped by 3 bases and J by 9 bases; unmatched bases: 8. CDR1 is SGDLS, CDR2 YYNGEE, per germline. CDR3 DNA: TGTGCCAGCAGCGGTACTAGCGGAAGGGTTGAGCAGTTCTTC. Amino acid sequence: CASSGTSGRVEQFF. Full variable domain (remainder filled in from reference TRBV9 and TRBJ2-1): DSGVTQTPKHLITATGQRVTLRCSPRSGDLSVYWYQQSLDQGLQFLIQYYNGEERAKGNILERFSAQQFPDLHSELNLSSLELGDSALYFCASSGTSGRVEQFFGPGTRLTVL.

V gene TRBV11-2 combines with J gene TRBJ2-7; the match to TRBD1 covers 12 bases. The CDR3 runs 14 residues. In germline, CDR1 is SGHAT, CDR2 FQNNGV. J gave up 4 bases and V 4 bases, and 2 bases lay outside the gene matches. This chain's CDR3 is CASSWGQGAYEQYF. CDR3 nucleotide sequence: TGTGCCAGCAGCTGGGGACAGGGGGCTTACGAGCAGTACTTC.

This chain connects TRBV4-1 to TRBJ2-1, with 12 bases lining up with TRBD2. Unmatched junction bases numbered 8, after V lost 6 bases and J lost 8 bases. The length of the CDR3 is 15 residues. Germline V gene data show CDR1 as MGHRA and CDR2 as YSYEKL. The CDR3 reads CASSRLAGEMDEQFF. The CDR3 nucleotides read TGCGCCAGCAGTCGACTAGCGGGGGAGATGGATGAGCAGTTCTTC.

The genes are TRBV4-1 and TRBJ2-7, with 7 bases fitting TRBD1. The length of the CDR3 is 14 residues. Germline trimming cut 4 bases from V and 3 bases from J; bases unmatched to any gene: 6. The germline CDR1 and CDR2 sequences are MGHRA and YSYEKL. The CDR3 DNA reads as TGCGCCAGCAGCCCATCGGACAGGTACTACGAGCAGTACTTC. Translated, it gives CASSPSDRYYEQYF.

V gene TRBV28 combines with J gene TRBJ2-7; 7 positions agree with TRBD2. The CDR3 totals 15 residues. Per the germline V gene, CDR1 is MDHEN and CDR2 is SYDVKM. V dropped 5 bases and J dropped 0; count of bases not matched to a gene: 7. The CDR3 loop is CASSAHSGLSYEQYF. The CDR3 DNA sequence: TGTGCCAGCAGTGCCCATAGCGGGCTCTCCTACGAGCAGTACTTC.

The V gene is TRBV5-8, the J gene TRBJ2-4, with a weak D call TRBD1 (6 bases). CDR1 SGHTS and CDR2 YDEGEE come from the germline V gene. V lost 6 bases and J 0 bases, leaving 13 bases between the germline ends. The CDR3 spans 15 residues. This CDR3 reads CASTLGQLAKNIQYF. The CDR3 bases are TGTGCCAGCACCCTTGGACAGTTAGCCAAAAACATTCAGTACTTC.

This chain uses TRBV5-1 with TRBJ1-1; TRBD1 agrees at 8 bases. CDR3 length: 15 amino acids. Looked up from germline, CDR1 is SGHRS and CDR2 is YFSETQ. The J segment lost 1 base and the V segment lost 3 bases, leaving 5 bases of the junction unmatched. CDR3 amino acids: CASSSIGTGNTEAFF. The CDR3 coding sequence is TGCGCCAGCAGCTCCATAGGGACAGGGAACACTGAAGCTTTCTTT.

V usage is TRBV7-9 and J usage is TRBJ2-5, with D possibly TRBD2 on 6 matching bases. The J call may be faulty, since TRBJ2-7 better matches the DNA end. Germline CDR1 is SEHNR and CDR2 is FQNEAQ (reference sequence). CDR3 length: 14 residues. As DNA, the CDR3 is TGTGCCAGCAGCTTAGTACTAGCAGCGGACGAGCAGTACTTC. Translating gives CASSLVLAADEQYF.

The chain links TRBV6-6 to TRBJ2-7; possible D gene TRBD2, 5 bases. Trimming removed 3 bases at V and 4 bases at J, with 10 bases between. Germline V gene data show CDR1 as MNHNY and CDR2 as SVGAGI (reference sequence). The CDR3 loop spans 13 amino acids. The CDR3 DNA follows: TGTGCCAGCAGTTATTCGGGGATTTACGAGCAGTACTTC. This sequence encodes CASSYSGIYEQYF.

Only one count was recorded for this clone. This chain uses TRBV7-9 with TRBJ2-7; D possibly corresponds to TRBD2 (5 bases). This CDR3 spans 12 amino acids. In germline, CDR1 is SEHNR, CDR2 FQNEAQ (reference sequence). V dropped 5 bases and J dropped 6 bases, with 11 bases sitting between them. DNA for the CDR3: TGTGCCAGCAGCCTTGGAGGAATCGAGCAGTACTTC. It encodes CASSLGGIEQYF. Full variable domain (rest looked up from reference TRBV7-9 and TRBJ2-7): DTGVSQNPRHKITKRGQNVTFRCDPISEHNRLYWYRQTLGQGPEFLTYFQNEAQLEKSRLLSDRFSAERPKGSFSTLEIQRTEQGDSAMYLCASSLGGIEQYFGPGTRLTVT.

This chain's CDR3 is CASSSLSGTSVWEEQFF. In nucleotides, the CDR3 is TGTGCCAGCAGCTCCCTAAGTGGGACTAGCGTTTGGGAGGAGCAGTTCTTC. V usage is TRBV9 and J usage is TRBJ2-1, with 10 bases aligning to TRBD2. The ends lost 4 bases at V and 10 bases at J; junction bases unmatched: 17. This CDR3 contains 17 residues. Germline CDR1 reads SGDLS; CDR2 reads YYNGEE.

The chain is built from TRBV4-1 and TRBJ2-7; the match to TRBD1 covers 7 bases. The V and J ends lost 5 bases and 4 bases, in that order; junction bases with no gene match: 8. Germline V gives CDR1 MGHRA, CDR2 YSYEKL. This CDR3 contains 14 residues. CDR3: CASSKAGTAYEQYF. The CDR3 DNA is TGCGCCAGCAGCAAAGCCGGGACAGCATACGAGCAGTACTTC.

The V and J genes are TRBV9 and TRBJ2-2, with 11 bases matching TRBD1. This CDR3 comprises 15 residues. V lost 3 bases to trimming and J lost 5 bases; unmatched junction nucleotides: 3. The V gene's germline CDR1 is SGDLS and CDR2 YYNGEE. CDR3 DNA sequence: TGTGCCAGCAGCGAGGGACAGGGGGGGACCGGGGAGCTGTTTTTT. This sequence encodes CASSEGQGGTGELFF.

The gene calls are TRBV5-6 and TRBJ1-2, with a tentative D call TRBD1 (5 bases). This CDR3 has 13 amino acids. Germline CDR1 is SGHDT and CDR2 is YYEEEE. V dropped 4 bases and J dropped 7 bases, with 14 bases sitting between them. CDR3 DNA sequence: TGTGCCAGCAGCCAAGGGACGGGAGGTGGCTACACCTTC. Residues: CASSQGTGGGYTF.

The chain joins TRBV7-3 to TRBJ2-4; no firm D call. The length of the CDR3 is 9 residues. Germline loops: CDR1 SGHTA, CDR2 FQGTGA. CDR3 loop: CENRNIQYF. The CDR3 region has the DNA TGTGAAAACAGAAACATTCAGTACTTC.

The V and J genes are TRBV29-1 and TRBJ1-2, with 8 bases that match TRBD1. From germline, CDR1 is SQVTM and CDR2 ANQGSEA. The CDR3 totals 15 residues. Losses at the gene ends were 4 bases for V and 3 bases for J; bases not matched to a gene: 10. The DNA of the CDR3 is TGCAGCGTTGGGAAAAGGGACAGGAAGGACTATGGCTACACCTTC. Residues: CSVGKRDRKDYGYTF.

V usage is TRBV27 and J usage is TRBJ1-2; D possibly corresponds to TRBD1 (5 bases). CDR1 is MNHEY, CDR2 SMNVEV, per germline (reference sequence). CDR3 length equals 14 residues. V lost 4 bases and J lost 4, with 13 bases in between. The CDR3 loop reads CASSSTGGFYGYTF. The CDR3 DNA is TGTGCCAGCAGTTCCACGGGGGGGTTCTATGGCTACACCTTC.